A single sample is the source of the 3 T cell receptor beta chains below, sequenced in a study of blood T cells in healthy people across ages. Together with a sample-barcoded 5' primer, a J-beta primer mix was included in a second PCR lasting about 6 to 11 cycles. TCRdb called the 5' RACE reads again in MiXCR, with one record for every CDR3 protein. The table includes 780,000 or so distinct CDR3 sequences, around 25% detected once. The data also belong to a second study, concerning T cells of mothers and their children.

The sample comprised blood. Every receptor here comes from a boy between 10 and 17 years old in good health.

The rearrangement joins TRBV7-2 to TRBJ2-5, with 9 bases identical to TRBD1. J gave up 5 bases and V 4 bases, and 11 bases lay outside the gene matches. Germline V lookup: CDR1 SGHTA, CDR2 FQGNSA. This CDR3 spans 16 amino acids. The CDR3 reads CASSYDHGQGLETQYF. The CDR3, as DNA: TGTGCCAGCAGCTACGATCACGGACAGGGGTTGGAGACCCAGTACTTC.

The V and J genes are TRBV7-9 and TRBJ1-1; 7 bases are a match to TRBD1. CDR1 is SEHNR, CDR2 FQNEAQ, per germline (reference sequence). V was clipped by 1 base and J by 7 bases; unmatched bases: 9. This CDR3 spans 15 amino acids. The CDR3, as DNA: TGTGCCAGCAGCTTAGGAAAGACAGGGATCGGTGAAGCTTTCTTT. It translates to CASSLGKTGIGEAFF.

The V call is TRBV5-1, the J call TRBJ2-5, with no clear D. V dropped 0 bases and J dropped 3 bases, with 3 bases sitting between them. Germline-derived CDR1 and CDR2 are SGHRS and YFSETQ. The CDR3 covers 12 residues. CDR3 sequence reads: CASSLEKETQYF. In nucleotides, the CDR3 is TGCGCCAGCAGCTTGGAAAAAGAGACCCAGTACTTC.